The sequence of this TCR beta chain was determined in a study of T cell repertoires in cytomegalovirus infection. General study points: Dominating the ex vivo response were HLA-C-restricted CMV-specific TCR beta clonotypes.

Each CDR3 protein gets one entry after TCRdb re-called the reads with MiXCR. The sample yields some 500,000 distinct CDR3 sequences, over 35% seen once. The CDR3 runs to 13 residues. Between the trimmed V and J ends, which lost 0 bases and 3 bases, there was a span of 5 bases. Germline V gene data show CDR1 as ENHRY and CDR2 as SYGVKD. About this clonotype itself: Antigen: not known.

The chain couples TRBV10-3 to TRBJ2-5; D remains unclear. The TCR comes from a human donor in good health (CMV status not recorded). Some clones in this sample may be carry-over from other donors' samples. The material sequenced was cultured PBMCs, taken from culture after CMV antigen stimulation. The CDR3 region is CAISESVEETQYF. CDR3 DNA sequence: TGTGCCATCAGTGAGTCGGTTGAAGAGACCCAGTACTTC.